This entry features one T cell receptor (beta chain) sequence. CDR3 length: 14 amino acids. Germline loops: CDR1 SGHNT, CDR2 YENEEA. V lost 1 base to trimming and J lost 8 bases, with 12 bases between them. The data stem from a study of blood T cell repertoires in COVID-19. Background on the study: The United States, Italy and Spain were the sources of the acute and convalescent COVID-19 samples. T cells, B-cell-depleted T cells, or PBMCs provided the cDNA or gDNA that served as material.

Under the authors' procedure: Reference gene primer amplification yielded estimated nucleated cell counts. TCRdb's copy holds only in-frame clones and misses some; the assay was immunoSEQ multiplex PCR. V and J calls and clone size are copied from that table; D and trimming were computed from the DNA. Of over 150,000 clones in the sample, around four fifths were seen once. The specimen was peripheral blood. J is TRBJ2-1 and V is TRBV11-3; weak D call: TRBD1 (5 bases). This TCR came from an elderly woman with acute or convalescent COVID-19. The CDR3 nucleotides read TGTGCCAGCAGCTTAGTCGCAGGGAAGGATGAGCAGTTCTTC. Translated: CASSLVAGKDEQFF.